This TCR beta chain was sequenced in a study of regulatory T cells in long-lasting Graves disease. Looking at the study overall: Over-5-year antithyroid drug use with positive TSH receptor antibodies defined persistent Graves' disease in the study.

Study-wide results and caveats: Graves' patients with persistent disease showed TCR diversity lower than patients newly diagnosed. The number of shared public clonotypes was higher in persistent patients (about 3,000) than new patients (around 960). TRBV28, TRBJ1-2 and TRBJ2-5 were favored in persistent disease.

With 6 bases clipped from V and 5 bases from J, the junction kept 14 bases outside the gene matches. This CDR3 region has 16 residues. Germline V gives CDR1 MNHNS, CDR2 SASEGT. Relying on iRepertoire HTBI primers and Arm-PCR of CDR3 regions, the team built TCR beta libraries. TCRdb called the multiplex PCR reads again in MiXCR, with one record for every CDR3 protein. The table has 300,000 or so distinct CDR3 sequences, roughly a fifth seen once. Time point in this sample: persistent/refractory GD, antithyroid drugs over 5 years with positive TRAb. PBMC RNA served as the TCR library source. With regard to this clonotype: Antigen: not known.

The TCR sequence derives from a female donor with Graves disease. V is TRBV6-1 and J is TRBJ2-7, with 9 positions matching TRBD2. This material consisted of peripheral blood mononuclear cells (PBMCs), taken when the disease was refractory, from a patient treated with antithyroid drugs. In DNA, the CDR3 is TGTGCCAGCAGCTCCCCACCTTTAGCGGGGGACGACGAGCAGTACTTC. Translation gives CASSSPPLAGDDEQYF.